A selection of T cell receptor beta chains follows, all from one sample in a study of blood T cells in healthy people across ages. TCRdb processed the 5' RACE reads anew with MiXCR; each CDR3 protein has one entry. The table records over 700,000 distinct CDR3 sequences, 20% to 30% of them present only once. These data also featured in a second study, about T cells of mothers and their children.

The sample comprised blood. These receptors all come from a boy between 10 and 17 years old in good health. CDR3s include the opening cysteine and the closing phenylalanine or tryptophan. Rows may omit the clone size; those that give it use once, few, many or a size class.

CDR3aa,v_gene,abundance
CASSLESSIRTQYF,TRBV5-1,few
CSARGLQGDQTGYTF,TRBV29-1,.
CASSKGPTEAFF,TRBV21-1,few
CSARQGGEVYEQYF,TRBV20-1,.
CASSPKQGARNEQFF,TRBV5-1,few
CASSQDLGDTQYF,TRBV3-1,many
CASSNRRETEAFF,TRBV6-2/TRBV6-3,.
CASMVGGENIQYF,TRBV2,few
CASRIQGSAKNIQYF,TRBV12-3/TRBV12-4,.
CASSRRYSRTSGSGDEQFF,TRBV4-1,few
CSAGATSGAEAFF,TRBV29-1,.
CASSLIVLAVRNEQYF,TRBV7-2,once
CASSSTTAPDYEQYF,TRBV7-2,.
CASSVGTAPYGYTF,TRBV9,.
CASSPMTGYSYEQYF,TRBV28,.
CASSQEDQTATEQYF,TRBV4-2,.
CASSKASGRPEQFF,TRBV6-6,.
CASSLSPRVEKLFF,TRBV7-2,.
CASSYSSPVRGFEQYF,TRBV6-5,few
CASSVGYGAGSEQFF,TRBV9,.
CASSQATGLYGYTF,TRBV7-2,.
CASSFLAGEDTQYF,TRBV7-2,once
CASNLGPSRETQYF,TRBV12-3/TRBV12-4,.
CASSSSSGSVQETQYF,TRBV5-4,few
CASSLGLAGSEQFF,TRBV7-2,few
CSARTASSTCEQYF,TRBV20-1,.
CASSLLGLATPNEQFF,TRBV7-2,.
CAISKTSGWADTQYF,TRBV10-3,few
CASSPSGNTQYF,TRBV7-3,.
CSARRGGLAYEQYF,TRBV20-1,.
CASIPSAGGLNQPQHF,TRBV5-8,many
CASTQTSRRLLAKNIQYF,TRBV28,.
CASSQEASTDTQYF,TRBV4-3,.
CASSYRSPGSRAFF,TRBV12-3/TRBV12-4,.
CASRPEGPANEQYF,TRBV6-5,.
CASSDSGGNNVLTF,TRBV7-9,once
CASSLEGYGYTF,TRBV5-1,many
CASSQEYWREALTDTQYF,TRBV4-1,.
CASSASRDRGNYGYTF,TRBV9,few
CATSRVSVETQYF,TRBV15,.
CASSEYGEQYF,TRBV28,.
CATSDLLSTGELFF,TRBV24-1,.
CASFRGEAFF,TRBV28,few
CSGVGNYEQYF,TRBV29-1,.
CASSPGSEVSPLHF,TRBV6-5,.
CASSSSLRSETQYF,TRBV12-3/TRBV12-4,few
CASSQESRVLVGYTF,TRBV4-1,few
CASSYLLAGGPYEQYF,TRBV6-5,few
CASSSGQGAGEQYF,TRBV7-9,few
CASSLEFGGDTQYF,TRBV5-1,.
CASSIILRTGYYEQYF,TRBV19,few
CASSALEGQETQYF,TRBV13,.
CNVLPRLQETQYF,TRBV29-1,few
CSARDPDGPKNIQYF,TRBV20-1,many
CASSQNLGTSVEQFF,TRBV3-1,.
CASSNLDTGELFF,TRBV10-1,few
CASGGQQETQYF,TRBV6-6,.
CASSLITANTGELFF,TRBV28,.
CASSPGRGGLSSYEQYF,TRBV3-1,few
CASSGGNVYNEQFF,TRBV4-3,few